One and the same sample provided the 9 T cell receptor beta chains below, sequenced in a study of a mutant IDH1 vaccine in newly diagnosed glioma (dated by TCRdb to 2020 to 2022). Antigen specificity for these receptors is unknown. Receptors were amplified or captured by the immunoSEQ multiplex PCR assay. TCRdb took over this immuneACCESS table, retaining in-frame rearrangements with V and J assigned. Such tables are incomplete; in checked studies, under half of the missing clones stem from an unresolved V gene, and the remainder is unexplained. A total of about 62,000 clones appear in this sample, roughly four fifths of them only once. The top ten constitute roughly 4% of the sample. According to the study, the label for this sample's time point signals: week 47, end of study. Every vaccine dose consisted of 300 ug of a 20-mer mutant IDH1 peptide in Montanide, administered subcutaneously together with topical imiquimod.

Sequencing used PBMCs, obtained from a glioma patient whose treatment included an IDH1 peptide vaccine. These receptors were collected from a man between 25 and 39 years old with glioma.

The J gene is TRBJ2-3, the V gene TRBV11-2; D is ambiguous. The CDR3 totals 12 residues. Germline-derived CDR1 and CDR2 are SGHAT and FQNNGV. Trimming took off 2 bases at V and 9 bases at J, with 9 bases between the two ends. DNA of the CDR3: TGTGCCAGCAGCTTAACATCAAACACGCAGTATTTT. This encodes CASSLTSNTQYF.

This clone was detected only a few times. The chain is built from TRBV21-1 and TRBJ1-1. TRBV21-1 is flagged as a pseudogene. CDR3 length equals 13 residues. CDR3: CASSKGESTEAFF. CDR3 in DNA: TGTGCCAGCAGCAAAGGTGAGTCAACTGAAGCTTTCTTT.

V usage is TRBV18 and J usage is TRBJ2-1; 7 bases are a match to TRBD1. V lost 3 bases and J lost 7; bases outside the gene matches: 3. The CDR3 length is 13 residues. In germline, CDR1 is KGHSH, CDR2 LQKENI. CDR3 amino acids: CASSPLQGNEQFF. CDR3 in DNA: TGTGCCAGCTCACCTTTACAGGGGAATGAGCAGTTCTTC.

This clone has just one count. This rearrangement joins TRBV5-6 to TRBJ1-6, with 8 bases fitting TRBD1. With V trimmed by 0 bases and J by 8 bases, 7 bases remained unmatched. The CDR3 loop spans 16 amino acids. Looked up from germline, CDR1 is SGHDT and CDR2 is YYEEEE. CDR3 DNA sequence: TGTGCCAGCAGCTTGGGGGCAGGGGGCTTTTATTCACCCCTCCACTTT. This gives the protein CASSLGAGGFYSPLHF.

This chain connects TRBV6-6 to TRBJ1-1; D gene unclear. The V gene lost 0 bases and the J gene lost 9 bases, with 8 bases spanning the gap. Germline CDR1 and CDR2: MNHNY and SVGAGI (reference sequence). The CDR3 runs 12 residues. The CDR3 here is CASSYSTTQAFF. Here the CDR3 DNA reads TGTGCCAGCAGTTACTCAACTACACAAGCTTTCTTT.

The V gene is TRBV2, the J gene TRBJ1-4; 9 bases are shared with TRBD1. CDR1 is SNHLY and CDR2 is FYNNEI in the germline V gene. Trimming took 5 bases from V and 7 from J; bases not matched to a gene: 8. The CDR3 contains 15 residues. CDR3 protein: CASSWTGAEIEKLFF. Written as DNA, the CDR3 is TGTGCCAGCAGTTGGACAGGGGCGGAGATTGAAAAACTGTTTTTT.

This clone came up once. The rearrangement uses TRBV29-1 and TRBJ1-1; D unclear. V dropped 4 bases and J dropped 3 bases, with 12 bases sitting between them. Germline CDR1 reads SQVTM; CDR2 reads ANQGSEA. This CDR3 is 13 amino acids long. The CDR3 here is CSVVSQVYTEAFF. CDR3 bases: TGCAGCGTTGTATCGCAGGTTTACACTGAAGCTTTCTTT.

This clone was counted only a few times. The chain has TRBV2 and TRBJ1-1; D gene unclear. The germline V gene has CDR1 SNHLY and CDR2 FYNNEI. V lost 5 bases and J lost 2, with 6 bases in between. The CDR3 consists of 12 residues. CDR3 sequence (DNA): TGTGCCAGCAGTATAACTAACACTGAAGCTTTCTTT. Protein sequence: CASSITNTEAFF.

The CDR3 reads CASKLDLGTDTQYF. The DNA for the CDR3 is TGCGCCAGCAAACTAGATTTGGGCACAGATACGCAGTATTTT. The genes are TRBV5-1 and TRBJ2-3; TRBD2 might be the D (5 bases). The CDR3 runs to 14 residues. CDR1 SGHRS and CDR2 YFSETQ come from the germline V gene. V shed 6 bases and J shed 1 base, with 12 bases lying between them.